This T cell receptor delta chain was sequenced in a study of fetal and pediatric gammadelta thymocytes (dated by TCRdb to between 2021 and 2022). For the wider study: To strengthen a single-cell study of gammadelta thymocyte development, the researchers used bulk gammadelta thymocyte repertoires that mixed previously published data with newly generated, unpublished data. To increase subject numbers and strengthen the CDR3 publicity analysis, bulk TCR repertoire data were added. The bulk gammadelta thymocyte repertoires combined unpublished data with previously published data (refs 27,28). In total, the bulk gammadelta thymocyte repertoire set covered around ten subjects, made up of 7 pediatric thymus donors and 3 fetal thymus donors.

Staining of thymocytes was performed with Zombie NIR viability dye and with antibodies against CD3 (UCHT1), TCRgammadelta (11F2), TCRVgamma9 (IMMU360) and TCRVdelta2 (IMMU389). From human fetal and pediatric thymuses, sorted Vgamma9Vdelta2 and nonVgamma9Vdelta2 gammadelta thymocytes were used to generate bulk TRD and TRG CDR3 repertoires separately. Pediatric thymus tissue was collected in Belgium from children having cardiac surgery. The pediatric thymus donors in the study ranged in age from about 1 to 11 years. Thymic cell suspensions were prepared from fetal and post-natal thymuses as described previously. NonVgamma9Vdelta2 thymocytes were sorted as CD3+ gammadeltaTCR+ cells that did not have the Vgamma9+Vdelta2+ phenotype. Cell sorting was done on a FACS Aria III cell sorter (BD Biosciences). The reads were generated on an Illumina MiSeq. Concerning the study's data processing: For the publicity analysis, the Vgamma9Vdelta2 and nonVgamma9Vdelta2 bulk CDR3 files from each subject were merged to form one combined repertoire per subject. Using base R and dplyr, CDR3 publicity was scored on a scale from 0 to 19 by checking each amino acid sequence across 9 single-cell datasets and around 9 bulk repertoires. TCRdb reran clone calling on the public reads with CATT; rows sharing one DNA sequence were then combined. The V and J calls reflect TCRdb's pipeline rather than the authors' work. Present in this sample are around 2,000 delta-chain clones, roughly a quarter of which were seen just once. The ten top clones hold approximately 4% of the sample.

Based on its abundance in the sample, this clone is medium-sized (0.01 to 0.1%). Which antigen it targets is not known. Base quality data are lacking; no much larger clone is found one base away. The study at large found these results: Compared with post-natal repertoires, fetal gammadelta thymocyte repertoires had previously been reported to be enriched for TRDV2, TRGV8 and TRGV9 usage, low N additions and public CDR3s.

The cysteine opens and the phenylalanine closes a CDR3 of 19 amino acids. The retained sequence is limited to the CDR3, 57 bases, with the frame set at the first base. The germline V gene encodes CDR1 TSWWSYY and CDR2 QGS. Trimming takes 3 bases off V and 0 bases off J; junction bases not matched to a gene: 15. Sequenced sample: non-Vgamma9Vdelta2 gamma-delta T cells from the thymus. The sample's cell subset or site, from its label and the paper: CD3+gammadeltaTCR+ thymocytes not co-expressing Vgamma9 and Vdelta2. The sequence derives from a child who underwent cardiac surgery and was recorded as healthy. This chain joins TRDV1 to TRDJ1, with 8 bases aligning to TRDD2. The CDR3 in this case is CALGEASYGGFRYTDKLIF. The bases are TGTGCTCTTGGGGAGGCTTCCTACGGGGGGTTTCGGTACACCGATAAACTCATCTTT.